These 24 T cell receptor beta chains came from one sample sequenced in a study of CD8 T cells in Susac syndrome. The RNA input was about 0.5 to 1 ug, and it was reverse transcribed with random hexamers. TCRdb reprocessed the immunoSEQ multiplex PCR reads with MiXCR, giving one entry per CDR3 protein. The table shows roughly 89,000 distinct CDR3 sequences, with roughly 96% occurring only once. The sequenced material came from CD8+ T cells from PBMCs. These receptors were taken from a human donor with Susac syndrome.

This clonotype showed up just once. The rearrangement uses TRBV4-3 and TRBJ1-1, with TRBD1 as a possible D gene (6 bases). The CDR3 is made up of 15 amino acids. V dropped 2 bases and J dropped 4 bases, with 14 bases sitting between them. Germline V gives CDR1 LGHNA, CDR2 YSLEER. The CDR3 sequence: CASSQHRAGGTEAFF. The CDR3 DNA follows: TGCGCCAGCAGCCAACACAGGGCCGGGGGCACTGAAGCTTTCTTT.

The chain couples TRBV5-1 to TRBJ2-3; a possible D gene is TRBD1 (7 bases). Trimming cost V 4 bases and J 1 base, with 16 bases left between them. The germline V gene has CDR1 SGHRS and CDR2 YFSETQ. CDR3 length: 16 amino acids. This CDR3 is CASSPGGLFGTDTQYF. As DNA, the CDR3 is TGCGCCAGCAGCCCAGGGGGGTTGTTCGGCACAGATACGCAGTATTTT.

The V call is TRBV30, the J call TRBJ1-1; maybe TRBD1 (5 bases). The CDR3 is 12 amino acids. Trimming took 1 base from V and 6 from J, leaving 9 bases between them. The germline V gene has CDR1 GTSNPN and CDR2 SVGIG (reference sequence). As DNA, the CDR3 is TGTGCCTGGAGTGAGGGGACGGCTGAAGCTTTCTTT. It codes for CAWSEGTAEAFF.

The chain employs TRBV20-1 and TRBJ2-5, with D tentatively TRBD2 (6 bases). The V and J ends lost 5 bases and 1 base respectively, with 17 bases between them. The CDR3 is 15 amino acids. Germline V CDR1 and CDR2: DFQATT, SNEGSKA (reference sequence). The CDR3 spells CSAEGLATPQETQYF. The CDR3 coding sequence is TGCAGTGCTGAGGGACTCGCTACACCCCAAGAGACCCAGTACTTC.

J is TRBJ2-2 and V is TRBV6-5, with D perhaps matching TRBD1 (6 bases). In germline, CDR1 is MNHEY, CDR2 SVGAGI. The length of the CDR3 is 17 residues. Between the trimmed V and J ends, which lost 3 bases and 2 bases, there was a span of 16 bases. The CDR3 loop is CASSYGRGGSNTGELFF. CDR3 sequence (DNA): TGTGCCAGCAGTTATGGGCGAGGGGGTAGCAACACCGGGGAGCTGTTTTTT.

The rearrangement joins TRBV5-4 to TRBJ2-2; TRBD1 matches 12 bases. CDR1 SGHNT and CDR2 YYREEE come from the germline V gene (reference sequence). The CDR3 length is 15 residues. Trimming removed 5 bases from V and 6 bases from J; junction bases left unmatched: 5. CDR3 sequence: CASRSGQGAAGELFF. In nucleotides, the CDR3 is TGTGCCAGCAGGTCGGGACAGGGGGCCGCCGGGGAGCTGTTTTTT. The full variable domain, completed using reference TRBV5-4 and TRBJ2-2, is ETGVTQSPTHLIKTRGQQVTLRCSSQSGHNTVSWYQQALGQGPQFIFQYYREEENGRGNFPPRFSGLQFPNYSSELNVNALELDDSALYLCASRSGQGAAGELFFGEGSRLTVL.

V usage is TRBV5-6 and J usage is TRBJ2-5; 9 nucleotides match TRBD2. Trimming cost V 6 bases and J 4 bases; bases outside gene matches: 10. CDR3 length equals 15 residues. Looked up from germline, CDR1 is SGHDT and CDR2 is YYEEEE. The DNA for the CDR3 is TGTGCCAGCATCCCGCGGGAGGGAGCCCGAGAGACCCAGTACTTC. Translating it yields CASIPREGARETQYF.

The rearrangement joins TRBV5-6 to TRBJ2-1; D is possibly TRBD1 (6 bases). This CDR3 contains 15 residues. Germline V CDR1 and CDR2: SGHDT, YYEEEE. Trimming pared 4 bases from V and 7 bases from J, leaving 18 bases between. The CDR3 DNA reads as TGTGCCAGCAGCGCTGGGGGCAGGGGAAGAAATGAGCAGTTCTTC. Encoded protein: CASSAGGRGRNEQFF.

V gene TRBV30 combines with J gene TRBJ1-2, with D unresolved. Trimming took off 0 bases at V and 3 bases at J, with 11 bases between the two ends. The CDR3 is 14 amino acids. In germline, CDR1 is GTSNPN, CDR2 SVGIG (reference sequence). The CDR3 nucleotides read TGTGCCTGGAGTGTATCGGGGTTCGACTATGGCTACACCTTC. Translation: CAWSVSGFDYGYTF.

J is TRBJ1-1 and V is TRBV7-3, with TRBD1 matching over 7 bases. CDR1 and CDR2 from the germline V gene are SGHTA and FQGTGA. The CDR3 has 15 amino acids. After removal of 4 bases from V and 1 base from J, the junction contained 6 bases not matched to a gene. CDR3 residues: CASSSQGVGNTEAFF. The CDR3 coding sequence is TGTGCCAGCAGCTCGCAGGGGGTCGGGAACACTGAAGCTTTCTTT.

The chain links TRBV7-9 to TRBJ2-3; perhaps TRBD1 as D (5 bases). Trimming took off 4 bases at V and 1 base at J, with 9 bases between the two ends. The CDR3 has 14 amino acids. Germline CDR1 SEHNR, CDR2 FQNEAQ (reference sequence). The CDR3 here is CASSSLGGTDTQYF. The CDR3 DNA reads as TGTGCCAGCAGCTCGTTAGGGGGCACAGATACGCAGTATTTT.

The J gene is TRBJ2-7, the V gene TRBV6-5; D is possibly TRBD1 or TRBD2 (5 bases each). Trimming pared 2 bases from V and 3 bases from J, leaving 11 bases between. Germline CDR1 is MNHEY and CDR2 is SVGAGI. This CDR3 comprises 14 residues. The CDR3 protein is CASSYVGVNYEQYF. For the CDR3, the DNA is TGTGCCAGCAGTTACGTGGGGGTCAACTACGAGCAGTACTTC.

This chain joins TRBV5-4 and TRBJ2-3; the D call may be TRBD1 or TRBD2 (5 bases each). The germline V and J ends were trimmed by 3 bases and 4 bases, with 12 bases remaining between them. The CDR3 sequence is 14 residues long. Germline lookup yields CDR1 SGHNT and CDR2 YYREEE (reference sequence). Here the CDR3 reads CASSWGSGSDTQYF. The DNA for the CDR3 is TGTGCCAGCAGCTGGGGGAGCGGATCAGATACGCAGTATTTT.

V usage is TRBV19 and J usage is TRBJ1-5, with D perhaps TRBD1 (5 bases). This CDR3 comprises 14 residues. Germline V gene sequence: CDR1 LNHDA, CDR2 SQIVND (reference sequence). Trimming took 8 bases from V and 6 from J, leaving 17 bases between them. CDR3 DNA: TGTGCCAGTGTCTCCCGGTATGGGGGTCAGCCCCAGCATTTT. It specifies CASVSRYGGQPQHF.

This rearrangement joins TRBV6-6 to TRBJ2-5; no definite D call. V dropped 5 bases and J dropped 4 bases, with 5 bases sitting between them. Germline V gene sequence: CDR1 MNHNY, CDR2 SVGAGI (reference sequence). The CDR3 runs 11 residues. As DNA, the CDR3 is TGTGCCAGCAGTGGGTTAGAGACCCAGTACTTC. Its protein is CASSGLETQYF.

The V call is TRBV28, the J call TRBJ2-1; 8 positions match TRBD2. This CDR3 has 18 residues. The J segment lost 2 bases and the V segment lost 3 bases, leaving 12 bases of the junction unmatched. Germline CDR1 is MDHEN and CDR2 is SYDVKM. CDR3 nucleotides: TGTGCCAGCAGTTTCCCGGTTCGGGGGGGGAGCACCTACAATGAGCAGTTCTTC. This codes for CASSFPVRGGSTYNEQFF.

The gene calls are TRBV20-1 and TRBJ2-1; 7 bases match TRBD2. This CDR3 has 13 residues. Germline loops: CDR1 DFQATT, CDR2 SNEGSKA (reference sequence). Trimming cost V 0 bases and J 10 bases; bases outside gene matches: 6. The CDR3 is CSARDPAGREQFF. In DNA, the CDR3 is TGCAGTGCTAGAGATCCAGCGGGGAGAGAGCAGTTCTTC.

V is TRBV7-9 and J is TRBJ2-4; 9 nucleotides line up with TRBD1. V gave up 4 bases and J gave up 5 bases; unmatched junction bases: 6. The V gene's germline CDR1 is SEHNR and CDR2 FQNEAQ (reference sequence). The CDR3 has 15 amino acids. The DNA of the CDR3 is TGTGCCAGCAGCTCAGGACAGGGGACCCAAAACATTCAGTACTTC. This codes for CASSSGQGTQNIQYF.

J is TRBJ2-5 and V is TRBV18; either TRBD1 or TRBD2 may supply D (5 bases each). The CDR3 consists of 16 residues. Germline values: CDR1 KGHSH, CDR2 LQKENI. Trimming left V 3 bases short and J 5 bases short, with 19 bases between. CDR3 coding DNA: TGTGCCAGCTCACCTGTTTTCGATGGGGGTGAGGAGACCCAGTACTTC. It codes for CASSPVFDGGEETQYF. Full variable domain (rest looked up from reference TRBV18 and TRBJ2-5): NAGVMQNPRHLVRRRGQEARLRCSPMKGHSHVYWYRQLPEEGLKFMVYLQKENIIDESGMPKERFSAEFPKEGPSILRIQQVVRGDSAAYFCASSPVFDGGEETQYFGPGTRLLVL.

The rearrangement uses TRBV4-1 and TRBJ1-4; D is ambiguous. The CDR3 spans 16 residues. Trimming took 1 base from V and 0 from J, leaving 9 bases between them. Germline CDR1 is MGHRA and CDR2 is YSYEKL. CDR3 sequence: CASSQGRSATNEKLFF. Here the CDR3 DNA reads TGCGCCAGCAGCCAAGGGAGGTCCGCAACTAATGAAAAACTGTTTTTT.

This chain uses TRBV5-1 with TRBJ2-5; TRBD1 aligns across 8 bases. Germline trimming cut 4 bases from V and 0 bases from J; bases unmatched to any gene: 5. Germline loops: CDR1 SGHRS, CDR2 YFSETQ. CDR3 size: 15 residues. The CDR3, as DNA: TGCGCCAGCAGCGTTTCGACAGGGGACCAAGAGACCCAGTACTTC. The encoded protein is CASSVSTGDQETQYF.

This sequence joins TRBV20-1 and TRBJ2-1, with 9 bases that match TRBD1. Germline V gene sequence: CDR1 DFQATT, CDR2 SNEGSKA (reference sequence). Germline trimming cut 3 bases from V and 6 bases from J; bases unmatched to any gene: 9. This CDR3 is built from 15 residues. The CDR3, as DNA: TGCAGTGCTAGGCCAACAGGGGGCATTGGCAATGAGCAGTTCTTC. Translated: CSARPTGGIGNEQFF.

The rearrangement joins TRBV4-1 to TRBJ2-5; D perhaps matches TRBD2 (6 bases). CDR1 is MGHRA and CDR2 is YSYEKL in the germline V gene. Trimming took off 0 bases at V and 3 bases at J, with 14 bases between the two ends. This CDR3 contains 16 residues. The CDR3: CASSQEGSSGEETQYF. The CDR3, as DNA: TGCGCCAGCAGCCAAGAAGGTAGCTCGGGGGAAGAGACCCAGTACTTC.

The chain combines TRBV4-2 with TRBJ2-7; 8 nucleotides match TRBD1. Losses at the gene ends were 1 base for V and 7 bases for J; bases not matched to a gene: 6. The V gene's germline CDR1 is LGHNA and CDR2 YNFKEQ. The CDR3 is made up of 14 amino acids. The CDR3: CASSQGGTGREQYF. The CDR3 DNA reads TGTGCCAGCAGCCAAGGCGGGACAGGCCGGGAGCAGTACTTC.